A single sample is the source of the 3 T cell receptor beta chains below, sequenced in a study of T cells in tuberculosis. Time point denoted: new active TB diagnosis, blood taken before or within 7 days of starting treatment. Assay used: immunoSEQ multiplex PCR; TCRdb lists only in-frame clones, some missing. In the table there are tens of thousands of clones, 87% of which are singletons. Material: PBMCs, obtained at tuberculosis diagnosis. The receptor source for this set is an adult with tuberculosis.

This chain uses TRBV4-1 with TRBJ2-3; no clear D. Trimming took 0 bases from V and 6 from J, leaving 4 bases between them. Germline CDR1 and CDR2: MGHRA and YSYEKL. The CDR3 has 12 amino acids. CDR3 loop: CASSQDMDTQYF. In DNA form, the CDR3 reads TGCGCCAGCAGCCAAGATATGGATACGCAGTATTTT.

V gene TRBV10-1 combines with J gene TRBJ2-7; perhaps TRBD2 as D (5 bases). With 4 bases removed from V and 1 base from J, the gap between germline ends came to 5 bases. Germline CDR1 reads WNHNN; CDR2 reads SYGVQD (reference sequence). The CDR3 sequence is 12 residues long. The CDR3 region has the DNA TGCGCCAGCAGTGGAGGGTCCTACGAGCAGTACTTC. It is translated as CASSGGSYEQYF.

The genes are TRBV6-6 and TRBJ2-7, with a weak D call TRBD2 (6 bases). The CDR3 extends over 13 amino acids. The V and J ends lost 4 bases and 5 bases respectively, with 12 bases between them. The V gene's germline CDR1 is MNHNY and CDR2 SVGAGI (reference sequence). The CDR3 region has the DNA TGTGCCAGCAGTTTAGGCGGGGCCAACGAGCAGTACTTC. It translates to CASSLGGANEQYF.